The TCR beta chain described here comes from a study of blood T cell repertoires in COVID-19. Study details: Collection of acute and convalescent COVID-19 samples took place in the United States, Italy and Spain. PBMCs, B-cell-depleted T cells, or T cells provided the cDNA or gDNA that made up the material.

As processed by the authors: From reference gene primer amplification, estimates of nucleated cell counts were derived. Some clones are missing from TCRdb's copy, which holds only in-frame ones; the method was immunoSEQ multiplex PCR. That table gives V, J and clone size, and the DNA gave D and trimming. The sample lists about 50,000 clones, roughly 88% seen once, with about 12% in the top ten. Unmatched junction bases numbered 5, after V lost 1 base and J lost 8 bases. This CDR3 has 15 residues. From germline, CDR1 is SGDLS and CDR2 YYNGEE. J is TRBJ1-6 and V is TRBV9; the match to TRBD1 covers 8 bases. The receptor's source is a human donor with active COVID-19. The donor label of this sample is uncertain. Sequencing used peripheral blood. The CDR3 protein is CASSVQGASDSPLHF. The CDR3 nucleotides are TGTGCCAGCAGCGTACAGGGGGCGAGCGATTCACCCCTCCACTTT.